The 24 T cell receptor beta chains listed next were all sequenced from one sample in a study of CD8+CD57+ T cells in acquired aplastic anemia (dated by TCRdb to 2016 to 2018). Sequencing took place on an Illumina HiSeq 2000. Genomic DNA served as template for TCR beta VDJ combination and CDR3 sequence profiling. TCRdb's own reprocessing of the public reads used fastp at Q25 and MiXCR and kept productive beta chains. CDR3 protein sequences are deduplicated, and each keeps its most common genes and DNA. The sample table holds 200,000 to 250,000 distinct CDR3 sequences, of which over 55% were seen once. The ten largest clones capture over 25% of the sample. Sample: sorted CD4+, CD8+, or CD8+CD57+ T cells (not recorded which) from PBMCs. The source is a human donor in good health.

This clonotype was counted ten times or more. This chain connects TRBV2 to TRBJ2-3; D not resolved. There are 14 residues in the CDR3. Germline CDR1 is SNHLY and CDR2 is FYNNEI. Between the trimmed V and J ends, which lost 5 bases and 2 bases, there was a span of 11 bases. The CDR3 region has the DNA TGTGCCAGCAGTATTGCGGCCGTCACAGATACGCAGTATTTT. Encoded protein: CASSIAAVTDTQYF.

The chain carries TRBV29-1 and TRBJ1-1; no reliable D call. Trimming removed 0 bases from V and 1 base from J, with 3 bases in between. CDR3 length: 12 amino acids. Looked up from germline, CDR1 is SQVTM and CDR2 is ANQGSEA. CDR3 region: CSVEDANTEAFF. CDR3 DNA sequence: TGCAGCGTTGAAGATGCGAACACTGAAGCTTTCTTT.

This clonotype was counted only a few times. Given a much more abundant clone one base away, this may be a read error. The missing conserved phenylalanine or tryptophan at the end of this CDR3 makes a read error likely. V is TRBV5-8 and J is TRBJ1-2, with D possibly matching TRBD1 (5 bases). Trimming took off 1 base at V and 4 bases at J, with 8 bases between the two ends. Germline CDR1 and CDR2: SGHTS and YDEGEE. This CDR3 spans 13 amino acids. In nucleotides, the CDR3 is TGTGCCAGCAGCTTGCGGGGCCCCTATGGCTACACCTCC. Its protein product is CASSLRGPYGYTS.

This clonotype was seen a handful of times. This chain uses TRBV2 with TRBJ1-1; D is unclear. The CDR3 has 13 amino acids. CDR1 SNHLY and CDR2 FYNNEI come from the germline V gene. The germline V and J ends were trimmed by 4 bases and 3 bases, with 9 bases remaining between them. CDR3 sequence: CASSGAGYTEAFF. The CDR3 nucleotides are TGTGCCAGCAGTGGGGCGGGGTACACTGAAGCTTTCTTT.

Notes on this clonotype: A much larger clone differs by one base, so this may be a read error. This chain connects TRBV10-3 to TRBJ2-7; unclear D gene. Germline V lookup: CDR1 ENHRY, CDR2 SYGVKD. The CDR3 sequence is 14 residues long. CDR3 amino acids: CASSPRVAGYEQYF. The CDR3 nucleotides read TGTGCCAGCAGTCCCAGAGTGGCCGGCTACGAGCAGTACTTC.

In its sample, this clonotype was seen many times. This chain uses TRBV5-1 with TRBJ2-5; 8 positions agree with TRBD1. Germline CDR1 reads SGHRS; CDR2 reads YFSETQ. This CDR3 has 16 amino acids. V shed 5 bases and J 2 bases; nucleotides not matched to a gene: 11. CDR3 protein: CASRLRAGGLQETQYF. In nucleotides, the CDR3 is TGCGCCAGCAGGCTTCGGGCAGGGGGCTTACAAGAGACCCAGTACTTC.

In DNA form, the CDR3 reads TGCAGCGTTGAGGGCAATGGCCAAGAAGCTTTCTTT. Its protein product is CSVEGNGQEAFF. The chain links TRBV29-1 to TRBJ1-1; D not certain. There are 12 residues in the CDR3. Trimming took 3 bases from V and 8 from J, leaving 13 bases between them. The germline CDR1 and CDR2 sequences are SQVTM and ANQGSEA.

In its sample, this clonotype was seen many times. The rearrangement joins TRBV7-2 to TRBJ1-3; D unclear. V gave up 1 base and J gave up 0 bases, with 7 bases separating them. From germline, CDR1 is SGHTA and CDR2 FQGNSA. The CDR3 is 15 residues long. In DNA form, the CDR3 reads TGTGCCAGCAGCTTAGAAGGCGGCTCTGGAAACACCATATATTTT. Translation gives CASSLEGGSGNTIYF.

The chain combines TRBV20-1 with TRBJ2-1; TRBD2 matches 7 bases. Germline CDR1 is DFQATT and CDR2 is SNEGSKA (reference sequence). This CDR3 contains 11 residues. The trim removed 6 bases at V and 10 bases at J, leaving 6 bases unmatched. The CDR3: CSAPGGGEQFF. CDR3 DNA sequence: TGCAGTGCCCCTGGGGGGGGGGAGCAGTTCTTC.

Comments on this clonotype: At one boundary the junction diverges from the germline segment, which might be a read error. The chain couples TRBV5-8 to TRBJ2-1, with TRBD2 matching 11 bases. The CDR3 is made up of 14 amino acids. CDR1 is SGHTS and CDR2 is YDEGEE in the germline V gene. CDR3 residues: CASSTSGSMNERFF. CDR3 coding DNA: TGTGCCAGCAGCACTAGCGGGAGTATGAATGAGCGGTTCTTC.

In DNA, the CDR3 is TGTGCCATCAGATCCGGGACAGAAACAGGGGCCCAGTACTTC. Its protein product is CAIRSGTETGAQYF. The V call is TRBV10-3, the J call TRBJ2-5; TRBD1 aligns across 7 bases. V lost 6 bases, J lost 9 bases, and 13 bases stayed unmatched. The germline CDR1 and CDR2 sequences are ENHRY and SYGVKD. CDR3 length equals 14 residues.

In this sample, this clonotype turned up a few times. V is TRBV10-3 and J is TRBJ1-1; D may be TRBD1 (6 bases). The CDR3 consists of 14 residues. Germline V gene lookup returns CDR1 ENHRY and CDR2 SYGVKD. V was trimmed by 2 bases and J by 1 base, leaving 8 bases between them. As DNA, the CDR3 is TGTGCCATCAGTGAGGGACAGAAGAACACTGAAGCTTTCTTT. It codes for CAISEGQKNTEAFF.

This chain joins TRBV7-9 and TRBJ2-7, with a tentative D call TRBD1 (6 bases). The CDR3 sequence is 13 residues long. With 5 bases removed from V and 5 bases from J, the gap between germline ends came to 13 bases. Germline V gives CDR1 SEHNR, CDR2 FQNEAQ (reference sequence). As DNA, the CDR3 is TGTGCCAGCAGCCTAGGGGGATGGGACGAGCAGTACTTC. This codes for CASSLGGWDEQYF.

The table lists this clonotype with a few counts. The chain links TRBV10-3 to TRBJ1-1; D is unresolved. The CDR3 extends over 14 amino acids. CDR1 is ENHRY and CDR2 is SYGVKD in the germline V gene. Trimming took off 8 bases at V and 1 base at J, with 14 bases between the two ends. CDR3: CAIGLGTANTEAFF. CDR3 DNA: TGTGCCATCGGACTAGGCACGGCGAACACTGAAGCTTTCTTT.

This clonotype has a count of ten or more. V gene TRBV20-1 combines with J gene TRBJ2-3, with 11 bases aligning to TRBD2. The CDR3 has 14 amino acids. Germline CDR1 is DFQATT and CDR2 is SNEGSKA (reference sequence). V was clipped by 5 bases and J by 3 bases; unmatched bases: 4. The CDR3 sequence is CSARSGRETDTQYF. The CDR3 bases are TGCAGTGCTCGTAGCGGGAGGGAGACAGATACGCAGTATTTT.

Concerning this clonotype: Possible read error: a much larger clone is one base away. The CDR3 loop is CASSLARAAGESCEQYF. The CDR3 bases are TGTGCCAGCAGCTTGGCCAGGGCGGCGGGGGAGTCCTGCGAGCAGTACTTC. J is TRBJ2-7 and V is TRBV5-4; TRBD2 aligns across 7 bases. The CDR3 is made up of 17 amino acids. The germline CDR1 and CDR2 sequences are SGHNT and YYREEE (reference sequence).

This clonotype was seen ten or more times. The V call is TRBV27, the J call TRBJ2-1, with D possibly TRBD1 on 6 matching bases. The CDR3 consists of 12 residues. Germline CDR1 is MNHEY and CDR2 is SMNVEV (reference sequence). V lost 3 bases, J lost 10 bases, and 10 bases lay in between. The CDR3 spells CASSLQGYEQFF. The CDR3 DNA sequence: TGTGCCAGCAGTTTGCAGGGGTACGAGCAGTTCTTC.

The V gene is TRBV15, the J gene TRBJ1-5, with D maybe TRBD1 (5 bases). Germline V lookup: CDR1 LNHNV, CDR2 YYDKDF (reference sequence). Trimming left V 0 bases short and J 7 bases short, with 13 bases between. The CDR3 totals 15 residues. The CDR3 nucleotides are TGTGCCACCAGCAGAGATCTGGGGGATGGGCAGCCCCAGCATTTT. This encodes CATSRDLGDGQPQHF.

This clonotype was detected many times. The chain has TRBV5-8 and TRBJ1-3; 9 bases agree with TRBD1. This CDR3 has 15 amino acids. The V gene end was trimmed by 0 bases and the J gene end by 2 bases; junction bases not matched to a gene: 0. Germline V CDR1 and CDR2: SGHTS, YDEGEE. Here the CDR3 DNA reads TGTGCCAGCAGCTTGGGGACAGGGGCTGGAAACACCATATATTTT. Translated, it gives CASSLGTGAGNTIYF.

This clonotype occurred many times. The chain recombines TRBV5-4 with TRBJ1-1; 9 bases are a match to TRBD1. V was pared by 3 bases and J by 6 bases, with 12 bases of the junction left unmatched. The V gene's germline CDR1 is SGHNT and CDR2 YYREEE (reference sequence). The CDR3 has 16 residues. CDR3 sequence: CASSSQGAILGAEAFF. The CDR3 DNA reads as TGTGCCAGCAGCTCACAGGGGGCTATACTCGGCGCTGAAGCTTTCTTT.

The rearrangement joins TRBV10-3 to TRBJ2-5; 9 bases are a match to TRBD1. Germline V lookup: CDR1 ENHRY, CDR2 SYGVKD. This CDR3 contains 14 residues. V shed 4 bases, J shed 5 bases, and the junction held 5 bases outside the gene matches. CDR3: CAISAPGTGETQYF. In nucleotides, the CDR3 is TGTGCCATCAGTGCCCCCGGGACAGGGGAGACCCAGTACTTC.

The V and J genes are TRBV2 and TRBJ1-4; weak D call: TRBD1 (6 bases). Germline CDR1 is SNHLY and CDR2 is FYNNEI. V dropped 7 bases and J dropped 5 bases, with 11 bases sitting between them. The CDR3 has 13 amino acids. The CDR3 region is CASNGRGNEKLFF. Written as DNA, the CDR3 is TGTGCCAGCAACGGCAGGGGAAATGAAAAACTGTTTTTT.

In its sample, this clonotype was seen a few times. A junction end diverges from the germline sequence, so it may reflect a read error. The rearrangement links TRBV6-6 to TRBJ2-1; TRBD2 agrees at 10 bases. This CDR3 contains 14 residues. Germline V gene lookup returns CDR1 MNHNY and CDR2 SVGAGI (reference sequence). The CDR3: CATSSGGLYNEQFF. CDR3 sequence (DNA): TGTGCCACCAGTAGCGGGGGGCTCTACAATGAGCAGTTCTTC.

The chain combines TRBV7-6 with TRBJ2-7; 10 bases match TRBD1. Germline CDR1 is SGHVS and CDR2 is FNYEAQ. V lost 3 bases to trimming and J lost 3 bases; unmatched junction nucleotides: 5. The CDR3 extends over 15 amino acids. The CDR3, as DNA: TGTGCCAGCAGCTTGTGGACAGGGGGTTACTACGAGCAGTACTTC. It yields the protein CASSLWTGGYYEQYF. The variable domain in full, completed from reference TRBV7-6 and TRBJ2-7, reads GAGVSQSPRYKVTKRGQDVALRCDPISGHVSLYWYRQALGQGPEFLTYFNYEAQQDKSGLPNDRFSAERPEGSISTLTIQRTEQRDSAMYRCASSLWTGGYYEQYFGPGTRLTVT.